This passage covers 28 T cell receptor beta chains from one sample sequenced in a study of blood T cell repertoires in COVID-19. Method: immunoSEQ multiplex PCR; TCRdb's copy keeps in-frame clones and lacks some. The table has under 150,000 clones, 65% to 90% seen once. Sequenced sample: PBMCs or T cells enriched from blood (not recorded which). These receptors all come from a woman aged 45-60 years who had recovered from COVID-19.

V and J are TRBV5-8 and TRBJ1-5; no clear D gene. V lost 4 bases and J lost 3, with 8 bases in between. Germline CDR1 reads SGHTS; CDR2 reads YDEGEE. The CDR3 consists of 13 residues. CDR3 sequence (DNA): TGTGCCAGCAGCCCAGGATTCAATCAGCCCCAGCATTTT. Protein product: CASSPGFNQPQHF. Looking up the rest from reference TRBV5-8 and TRBJ1-5 gives the full variable domain: EAGVTQSPTHLIKTRGQQATLRCSPISGHTSVYWYQQALGLGLQFLLWYDEGEERNRGNFPPRFSGRQFPNYSSELNVNALELEDSALYLCASSPGFNQPQHFGDGTRLSIL.

The CDR3 protein is CASTRTGWAGANVLTF. The DNA for the CDR3 is TGTGCCAGCACCCGTACAGGCTGGGCTGGGGCCAACGTCCTGACTTTC. The chain recombines TRBV7-8 with TRBJ2-6; D might be TRBD1 (5 bases). The CDR3 sequence is 16 residues long. The V and J ends lost 7 bases and 2 bases respectively, with 15 bases between them. Looked up from germline, CDR1 is SGHVS and CDR2 is FQNEAQ. The variable domain in full, completed from reference TRBV7-8 and TRBJ2-6, reads GAGVSQSPRYKVAKRGQDVALRCDPISGHVSLFWYQQALGQGPEFLTYFQNEAQLDKSGLPSDRFFAERPEGSVSTLKIQRTQQEDSAVYLCASTRTGWAGANVLTFGAGSRLTVL.

The V call is TRBV7-8, the J call TRBJ1-1, with TRBD1 matching over 9 bases. This CDR3 contains 17 residues. Germline assignment: CDR1 SGHVS and CDR2 FQNEAQ. J gave up 4 bases and V 4 bases, and 13 bases lay outside the gene matches. The CDR3 sequence: CASSWGTGRVLGTEAFF. CDR3 in DNA: TGTGCCAGCAGCTGGGGGACAGGGCGCGTATTGGGCACTGAAGCTTTCTTT.

This clone was detected once. The chain couples TRBV9 to TRBJ2-1; D may be TRBD2 (7 bases). V dropped 5 bases and J dropped 2 bases, with 14 bases sitting between them. The V gene's germline CDR1 is SGDLS and CDR2 YYNGEE. The CDR3 totals 15 residues. CDR3: CASSPGGLTYNEQFF. DNA for the CDR3: TGTGCCAGCAGTCCCGGGGGGCTTACCTACAATGAGCAGTTCTTC.

This chain uses TRBV2 with TRBJ1-1; D possibly corresponds to TRBD1 (6 bases). There are 12 residues in the CDR3. Between the trimmed V and J ends, which lost 11 bases and 1 base, there was a span of 11 bases. Germline V lookup: CDR1 SNHLY, CDR2 FYNNEI. CDR3 nucleotide sequence: TGTGCCTGGCGGGGGCCGAACACTGAAGCTTTCTTT. It translates to CAWRGPNTEAFF.

The V and J genes are TRBV6-6 and TRBJ2-1; D gene ambiguous. Trimming cost V 2 bases and J 0 bases, with 8 bases left between them. Germline CDR1 reads MNHNY; CDR2 reads SVGAGI (reference sequence). This CDR3 region has 15 residues. The DNA of the CDR3 is TGTGCCAGCAGTTACGAGTACCTCTCCTACAATGAGCAGTTCTTC. It encodes CASSYEYLSYNEQFF.

This clone was picked up a small number of times. This rearrangement joins TRBV7-9 to TRBJ1-1, with a weak D call TRBD1 (5 bases). Germline CDR1 reads SEHNR; CDR2 reads FQNEAQ (reference sequence). The CDR3 has 15 amino acids. V lost 5 bases, J lost 5 bases, and 18 bases lay in between. This CDR3 reads CASSPTSGDDTEAFF. The DNA of the CDR3 is TGTGCCAGCAGCCCCACGTCGGGGGACGATACTGAAGCTTTCTTT.

J is TRBJ2-2 and V is TRBV29-1; D perhaps matches TRBD1 (6 bases). The CDR3 consists of 13 residues. The germline CDR1 and CDR2 sequences are SQVTM and ANQGSEA. Trimming left V 7 bases short and J 0 bases short, with 9 bases between. Here the CDR3 reads CSAGTPNTGELFF. CDR3 nucleotides: TGCAGCGCTGGGACACCGAACACCGGGGAGCTGTTTTTT.

This clone showed up just a few times. The chain combines TRBV11-2 with TRBJ2-7, with D uncertain. V lost 0 bases to trimming and J lost 1 base, with 7 bases between them. The CDR3 is 14 amino acids. Germline V gene sequence: CDR1 SGHAT, CDR2 FQNNGV. The CDR3 DNA sequence: TGTGCCAGCAGCTTAGAAATATTATCCTACGAGCAGTACTTC. Translation: CASSLEILSYEQYF.

The J gene is TRBJ2-5, the V gene TRBV7-2; maybe TRBD2 (6 bases). V was trimmed by 6 bases and J by 1 base, leaving 12 bases between them. The CDR3 contains 14 residues. Germline CDR1 reads SGHTA; CDR2 reads FQGNSA. CDR3 nucleotides: TGTGCCAGCAGAATACCGGGACTCCAAGAGACCCAGTACTTC. It specifies CASRIPGLQETQYF.

DNA of the CDR3: TGTGCCATCAGTCCGGGACAAGCCATGATGAACACTGAAGCTTTCTTT. Its translation is CAISPGQAMMNTEAFF. The V call is TRBV10-3, the J call TRBJ1-1, with TRBD1 as a possible D gene (6 bases). CDR3 length: 16 residues. Trimming took 5 bases from V and 0 from J, leaving 16 bases between them. Germline CDR1 is ENHRY and CDR2 is SYGVKD.

V usage is TRBV11-1 and J usage is TRBJ2-3; no reliable D call. In germline, CDR1 is SGHAT, CDR2 FQDESV (reference sequence). V was shortened by 5 bases and J by 2 bases, with 11 bases between the two germline ends. The CDR3 has 14 amino acids. The CDR3 sequence is CASSTFGFTDTQYF. The CDR3 coding sequence is TGTGCCAGCAGCACTTTCGGGTTCACAGATACGCAGTATTTT. The complete variable domain, with remaining parts taken from reference TRBV11-1 and TRBJ2-3, reads EAEVAQSPRYKITEKSQAVAFWCDPISGHATLYWYRQILGQGPELLVQFQDESVVDDSQLPKDRFSAERLKGVDSTLKIQPAELGDSAMYLCASSTFGFTDTQYFGPGTRLTVL.

This chain links TRBV2 with TRBJ2-5, with 10 nucleotides matching TRBD2. The CDR3 loop spans 15 amino acids. Losses at the gene ends were 2 bases for V and 4 bases for J; bases not matched to a gene: 4. Per germline, CDR1 SNHLY and CDR2 FYNNEI. The CDR3 DNA sequence: TGTGCCAGCAGTGAAAGCGGGGGGGCCGGAGAGACCCAGTACTTC. Protein: CASSESGGAGETQYF.

This clone was observed once. The chain carries TRBV7-8 and TRBJ1-2; D gene unclear. The CDR3 sequence is 13 residues long. Germline CDR1 SGHVS, CDR2 FQNEAQ. V lost 5 bases and J 7 bases, leaving 14 bases between the germline ends. The CDR3 loop is CASSLGPWAGYTF. The CDR3 region has the DNA TGTGCCAGCAGCCTAGGACCATGGGCTGGCTACACCTTC.

The chain combines TRBV2 with TRBJ2-1, with 9 bases identical to TRBD2. The CDR3 is made up of 17 amino acids. Trimming removed 6 bases from V and 0 bases from J; junction bases left unmatched: 9. Germline V gene sequence: CDR1 SNHLY, CDR2 FYNNEI. The CDR3 DNA reads TGTGCCAGCAGGAGAAGCGGGGGGTCGAGCTCCTACAATGAGCAGTTCTTC. Its translation is CASRRSGGSSSYNEQFF.

The V gene is TRBV6-5, the J gene TRBJ2-7; D possibly corresponds to TRBD1 (5 bases). The CDR3 extends over 12 amino acids. V lost 9 bases and J lost 6, with 15 bases in between. The V gene's germline CDR1 is MNHEY and CDR2 SVGAGI. The CDR3 DNA follows: TGTGCCAGTGCCTCGACAGTCGGCGAGCAGTACTTC. The encoded protein is CASASTVGEQYF.

The chain uses TRBV2 and TRBJ1-4; D is unresolved. The CDR3 is 15 amino acids. Germline CDR1 SNHLY, CDR2 FYNNEI. Trimming took 2 bases from V and 5 from J, leaving 12 bases between them. The CDR3: CASSENGQLNEKLFF. Written as DNA, the CDR3 is TGTGCCAGCAGTGAAAATGGGCAGTTAAATGAAAAACTGTTTTTT.

This sequence joins TRBV15 and TRBJ1-1; the D gene is possibly TRBD1 (6 bases). The CDR3 runs 14 residues. V was cut by 7 bases and J by 4 bases, with 16 bases left in between. In germline, CDR1 is LNHNV, CDR2 YYDKDF (reference sequence). CDR3 coding DNA: TGTGCCACCACCCACCGGGACACGCGCACTGAAGCTTTCTTT. Protein sequence: CATTHRDTRTEAFF.

The V gene is TRBV29-1, the J gene TRBJ1-1; TRBD1 might be the D (5 bases). Trimming removed 7 bases from V and 4 bases from J, with 10 bases in between. The CDR3 is 11 amino acids. Germline CDR1 is SQVTM and CDR2 is ANQGSEA. The CDR3 reads CSAPGGTEAFF. For the CDR3, the DNA is TGCAGCGCCCCCGGGGGCACTGAAGCTTTCTTT.

The chain carries TRBV5-1 and TRBJ2-7; TRBD1 is a possible D gene (7 bases). CDR3 size: 17 residues. V lost 7 bases and J 4 bases, leaving 27 bases between the germline ends. Germline V gene lookup returns CDR1 SGHRS and CDR2 YFSETQ. For the CDR3, the DNA is TGCGCCAGCTCCCCTGGGGAGGTGACAGGGCGAGGATACGAGCAGTACTTC. It encodes CASSPGEVTGRGYEQYF. Based on the CDR3 plus reference TRBV5-1 and TRBJ2-7, the full variable domain is KAGVTQTPRYLIKTRGQQVTLSCSPISGHRSVSWYQQTPGQGLQFLFEYFSETQRNKGNFPGRFSGRQFSNSRSEMNVSTLELGDSALYLCASSPGEVTGRGYEQYFGPGTRLTVT.

The chain carries TRBV7-2 and TRBJ2-7, with D tentatively TRBD1 (6 bases). The germline V gene has CDR1 SGHTA and CDR2 FQGNSA. The CDR3 sequence is 14 residues long. Trimming removed 5 bases at V and 2 bases at J, with 13 bases between. The chain's CDR3 is CASSLRQATYEQYF. CDR3 DNA sequence: TGTGCCAGCAGCCTTCGACAGGCCACCTACGAGCAGTACTTC. Full variable domain (remainder filled in from reference TRBV7-2 and TRBJ2-7): GAGVSQSPSNKVTEKGKDVELRCDPISGHTALYWYRQSLGQGLEFLIYFQGNSAPDKSGLPSDRFSAERTGGSVSTLTIQRTQQEDSAVYLCASSLRQATYEQYFGPGTRLTVT.

The genes are TRBV5-4 and TRBJ1-1; 7 bases agree with TRBD1. Germline trimming cut 1 base from V and 10 bases from J; bases unmatched to any gene: 7. Germline V gene data show CDR1 as SGHNT and CDR2 as YYREEE (reference sequence). This CDR3 is built from 13 residues. The CDR3 is CASSLKKGGRAFF. The CDR3 nucleotides read TGTGCCAGCAGCTTGAAAAAAGGGGGCAGAGCTTTCTTT.

This clone occurred a few times. This rearrangement joins TRBV11-2 to TRBJ1-1; D gene unclear. V lost 5 bases and J 1 base, leaving 8 bases between the germline ends. The CDR3 runs 13 residues. The germline CDR1 and CDR2 sequences are SGHAT and FQNNGV. CDR3 coding DNA: TGTGCCAGCAGCCCGGCGGCGAACACTGAAGCTTTCTTT. It yields the protein CASSPAANTEAFF.

V usage is TRBV9 and J usage is TRBJ2-1; 7 bases agree with TRBD1. Germline CDR1 reads SGDLS; CDR2 reads YYNGEE. CDR3 size: 16 residues. J was trimmed by 4 bases and V by 0 bases; bases with no gene match: 7. CDR3 DNA sequence: TGTGCCAGCAGCGTAGGTGACAGGGTGGGGTACAATGAGCAGTTCTTC. Protein: CASSVGDRVGYNEQFF. Variable domain in full (rest from reference TRBV9 and TRBJ2-1): DSGVTQTPKHLITATGQRVTLRCSPRSGDLSVYWYQQSLDQGLQFLIQYYNGEERAKGNILERFSAQQFPDLHSELNLSSLELGDSALYFCASSVGDRVGYNEQFFGPGTRLTVL.

The gene calls are TRBV19 and TRBJ1-6; 9 bases are shared with TRBD1. Trimming took 4 bases from V and 11 from J; bases not matched to a gene: 3. Germline loops: CDR1 LNHDA, CDR2 SQIVND (reference sequence). This CDR3 region has 13 residues. The CDR3 region has the DNA TGTGCCAGTAGTACGACAGGGGGTACACCCCTCCACTTT. Translated, it gives CASSTTGGTPLHF.

The J gene is TRBJ2-7, the V gene TRBV2; 10 bases map to TRBD2. The germline V gene has CDR1 SNHLY and CDR2 FYNNEI. The V gene end was trimmed by 6 bases and the J gene end by 0 bases; junction bases not matched to a gene: 2. The CDR3 has 14 residues. In nucleotides, the CDR3 is TGTGCCAGCAGCACTAGCGGGAACTCCTACGAGCAGTACTTC. Protein product: CASSTSGNSYEQYF.

This rearrangement joins TRBV6-5 to TRBJ2-2; a weak D match, TRBD1 (6 bases). Trimming took 6 bases from V and 3 from J, leaving 14 bases between them. There are 15 residues in the CDR3. Germline loops: CDR1 MNHEY, CDR2 SVGAGI. The CDR3 DNA is TGTGCCAGCAGCCCCGACAGGACCTACACCGGGGAGCTGTTTTTT. This sequence encodes CASSPDRTYTGELFF.

The V gene is TRBV7-9, the J gene TRBJ2-7; possible D gene TRBD1, 5 bases. Germline V lookup: CDR1 SEHNR, CDR2 FQNEAQ (reference sequence). The V end was cut by 1 base, the J end by 0 bases, with 10 bases between. The CDR3 spans 15 residues. The CDR3 protein is CASSLVRTSSYEQYF. The CDR3 bases are TGTGCCAGCAGCTTAGTTCGGACAAGCTCCTACGAGCAGTACTTC.